The subject of this entry is one T cell receptor (beta chain). Antigen unknown. The source of the sample is a study of T-cell memory formation after mild COVID-19. Study overall: TCR clusters were largely donor specific. Study-level results: From day 15 to 85, contracting clones were balanced between CD4 and CD8, whereas later expanders leaned toward CD4+. CD4+ clones that contracted lay mainly in CM and EM; CD8+ ones lay in EMRA.

cDNA libraries for TCR alpha and TCR beta, carrying sample barcodes and UMIs, came from 5'RACE with constant-segment primers. TCRdb called the 5' RACE reads again in MiXCR, with one record for every CDR3 protein. The sample includes 250,000 to 400,000 distinct CDR3 sequences, 14% of them seen just once. The V segment lost 4 bases and the J segment 7 bases; nucleotides outside the gene matches: 6. Germline CDR1 reads SGHTA; CDR2 reads FQGTGA. The CDR3 sequence is 15 residues long. The rearrangement uses TRBV7-3 and TRBJ2-1, with 11 bases fitting TRBD2. The TCR originated in a man younger than 35 who had mild COVID-19 (a few samples of this study predate the infection). Cell type and time point are not known. The specimen sequenced was PBMCs or a T cell subset sorted from them (not recorded which). CDR3 coding DNA: TGTGCCAGCAGCTGGGGACTAGCGGACACGAATGAGCAGTTCTTC. This sequence encodes CASSWGLADTNEQFF.